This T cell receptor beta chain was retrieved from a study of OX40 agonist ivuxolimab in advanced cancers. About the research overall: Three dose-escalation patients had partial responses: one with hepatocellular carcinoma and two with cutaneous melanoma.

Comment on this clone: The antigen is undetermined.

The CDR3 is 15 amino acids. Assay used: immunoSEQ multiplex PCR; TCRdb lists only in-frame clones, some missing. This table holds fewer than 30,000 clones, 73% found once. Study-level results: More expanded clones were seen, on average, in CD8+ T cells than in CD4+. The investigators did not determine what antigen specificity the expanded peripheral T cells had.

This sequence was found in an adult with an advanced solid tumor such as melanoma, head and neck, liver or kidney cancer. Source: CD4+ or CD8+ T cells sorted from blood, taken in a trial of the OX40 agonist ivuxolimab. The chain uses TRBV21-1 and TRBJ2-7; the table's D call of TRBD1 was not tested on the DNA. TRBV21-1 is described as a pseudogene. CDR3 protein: CASSKVADFIYEQYF. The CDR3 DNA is TGTGCCAGCAGCAAAGTGGCAGATTTTATCTACGAGCAGTACTTC.